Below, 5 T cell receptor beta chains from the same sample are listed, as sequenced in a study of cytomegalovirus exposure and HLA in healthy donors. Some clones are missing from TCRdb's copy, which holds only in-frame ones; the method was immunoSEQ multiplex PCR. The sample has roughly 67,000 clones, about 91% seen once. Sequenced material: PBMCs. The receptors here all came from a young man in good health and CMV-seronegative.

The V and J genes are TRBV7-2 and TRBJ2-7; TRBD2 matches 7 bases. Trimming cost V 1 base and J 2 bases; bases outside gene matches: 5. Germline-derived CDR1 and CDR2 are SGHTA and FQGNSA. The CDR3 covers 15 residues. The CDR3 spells CASSLGFGRTYEQYF. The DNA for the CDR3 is TGTGCCAGCAGCTTAGGTTTCGGGAGGACCTACGAGCAGTACTTC.

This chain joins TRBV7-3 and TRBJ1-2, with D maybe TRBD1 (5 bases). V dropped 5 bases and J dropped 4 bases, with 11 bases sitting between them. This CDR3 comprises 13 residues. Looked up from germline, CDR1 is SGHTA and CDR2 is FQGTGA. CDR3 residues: CASSPGRGYGYTF. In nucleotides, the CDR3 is TGTGCCAGCAGCCCCGGGAGGGGCTATGGCTACACCTTC. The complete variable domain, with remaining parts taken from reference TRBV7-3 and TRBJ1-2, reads GAGVSQTPSNKVTEKGKYVELRCDPISGHTALYWYRQSLGQGPEFLIYFQGTGAADDSGLPNDRFFAVRPEGSVSTLKIQRTERGDSAVYLCASSPGRGYGYTFGSGTRLTVV.

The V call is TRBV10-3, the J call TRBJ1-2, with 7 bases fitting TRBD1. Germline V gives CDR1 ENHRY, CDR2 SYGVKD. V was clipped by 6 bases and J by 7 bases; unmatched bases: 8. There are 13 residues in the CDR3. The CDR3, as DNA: TGTGCCATCAGCGAGGGGGCGCATGGTGGCTACACCTTC. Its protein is CAISEGAHGGYTF.

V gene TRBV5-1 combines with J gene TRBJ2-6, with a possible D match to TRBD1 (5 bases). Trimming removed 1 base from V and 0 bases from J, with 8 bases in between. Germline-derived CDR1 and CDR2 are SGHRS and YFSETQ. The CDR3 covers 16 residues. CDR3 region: CASSLQGDSGANVLTF. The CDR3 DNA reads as TGCGCCAGCAGCTTGCAGGGCGACTCTGGGGCCAACGTCCTGACTTTC. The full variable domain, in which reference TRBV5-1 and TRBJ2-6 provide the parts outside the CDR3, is KAGVTQTPRYLIKTRGQQVTLSCSPISGHRSVSWYQQTPGQGLQFLFEYFSETQRNKGNFPGRFSGRQFSNSRSEMNVSTLELGDSALYLCASSLQGDSGANVLTFGAGSRLTVL.

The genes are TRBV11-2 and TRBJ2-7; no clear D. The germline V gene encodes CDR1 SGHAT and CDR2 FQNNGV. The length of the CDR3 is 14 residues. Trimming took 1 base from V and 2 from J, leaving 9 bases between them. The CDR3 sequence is CASSLGGGTYEQYF. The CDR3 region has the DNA TGTGCCAGCAGCTTAGGTGGCGGAACCTACGAGCAGTACTTC.